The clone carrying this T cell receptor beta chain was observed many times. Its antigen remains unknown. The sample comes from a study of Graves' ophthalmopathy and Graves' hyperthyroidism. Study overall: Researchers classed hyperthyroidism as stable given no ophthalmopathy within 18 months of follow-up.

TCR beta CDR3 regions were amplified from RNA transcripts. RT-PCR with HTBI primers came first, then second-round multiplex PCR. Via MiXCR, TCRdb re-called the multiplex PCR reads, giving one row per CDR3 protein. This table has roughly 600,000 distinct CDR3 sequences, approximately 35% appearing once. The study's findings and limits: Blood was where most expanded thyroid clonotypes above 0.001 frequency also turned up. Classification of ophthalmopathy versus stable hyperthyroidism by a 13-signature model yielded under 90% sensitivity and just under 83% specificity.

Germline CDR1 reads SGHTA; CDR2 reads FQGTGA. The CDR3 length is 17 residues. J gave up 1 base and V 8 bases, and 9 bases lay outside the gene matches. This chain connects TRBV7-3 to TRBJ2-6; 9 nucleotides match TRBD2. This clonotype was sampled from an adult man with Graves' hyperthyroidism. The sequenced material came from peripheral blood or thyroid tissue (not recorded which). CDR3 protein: CASAGGTDSSGANVLTF. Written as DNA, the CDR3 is TGTGCCAGCGCGGGGGGGACAGACTCTTCTGGGGCCAACGTCCTGACTTTC.